Below, one T cell receptor beta chain is given with its context. Its antigen is not identified. These data are taken from a study of cytomegalovirus exposure and HLA in healthy donors. Study conclusions and caveats: Many donors shared some public TCRs, even though most TCR sequences were rare.

The CDR3 is 14 residues long. The V segment lost 8 bases and the J segment 4 bases; nucleotides outside the gene matches: 9. The germline V gene encodes CDR1 SGHAT and CDR2 FQNNGV. Clones were sequenced by immunoSEQ multiplex PCR, and TCRdb holds only the in-frame ones, with some missing. The data show about 120,000 clones, with roughly 89% seen just once and approximately 2% held by the top ten. The gene calls are TRBV11-2 and TRBJ2-7; 9 bases are a match to TRBD2. Input material: PBMCs. The TCR was taken from a young woman in good health and CMV-seronegative. This CDR3 reads CASGELAGLYEQYF. In DNA form, the CDR3 reads TGTGCCAGCGGCGAACTAGCGGGCCTTTACGAGCAGTACTTC.